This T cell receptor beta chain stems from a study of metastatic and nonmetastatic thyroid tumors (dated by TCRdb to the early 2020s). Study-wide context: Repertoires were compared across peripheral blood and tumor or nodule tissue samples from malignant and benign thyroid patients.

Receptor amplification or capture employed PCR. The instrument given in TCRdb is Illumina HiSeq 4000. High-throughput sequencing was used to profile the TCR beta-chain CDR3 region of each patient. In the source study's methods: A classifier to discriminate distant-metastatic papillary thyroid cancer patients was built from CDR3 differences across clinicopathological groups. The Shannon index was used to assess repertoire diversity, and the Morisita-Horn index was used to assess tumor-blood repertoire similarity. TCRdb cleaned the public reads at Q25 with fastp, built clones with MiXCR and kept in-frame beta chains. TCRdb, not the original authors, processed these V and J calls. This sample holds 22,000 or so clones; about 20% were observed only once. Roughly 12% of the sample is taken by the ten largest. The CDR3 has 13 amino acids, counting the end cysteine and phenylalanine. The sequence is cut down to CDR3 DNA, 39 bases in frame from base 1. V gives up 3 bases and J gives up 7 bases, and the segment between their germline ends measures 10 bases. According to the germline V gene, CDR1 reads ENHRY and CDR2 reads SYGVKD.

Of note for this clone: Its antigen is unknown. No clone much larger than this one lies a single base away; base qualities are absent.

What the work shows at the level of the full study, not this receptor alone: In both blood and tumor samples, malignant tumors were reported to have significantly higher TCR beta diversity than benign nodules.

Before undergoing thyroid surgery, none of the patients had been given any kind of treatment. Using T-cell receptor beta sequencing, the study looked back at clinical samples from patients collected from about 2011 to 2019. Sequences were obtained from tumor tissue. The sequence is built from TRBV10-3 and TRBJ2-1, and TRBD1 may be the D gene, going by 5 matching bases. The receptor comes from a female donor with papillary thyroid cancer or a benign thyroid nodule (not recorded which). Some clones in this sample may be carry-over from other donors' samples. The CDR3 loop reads CAISEVRGNEQFF. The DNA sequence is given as TGTGCCATCAGTGAAGTAAGGGGAAATGAGCAGTTCTTC.